This T cell receptor (beta chain) was sequenced for a study of human T cells and chemical hapten exposure. Study background: The patient population, which was mostly female, had alopecia areata, totalis or universalis.

This clonotype has just a few counts. The V and J ends lost 3 bases and 0 bases, in that order; junction bases with no gene match: 5. The CDR3 covers 16 residues. Germline lookup yields CDR1 SGDLS and CDR2 YYNGEE. Indicated time point: patch test 2, 6 weeks after DPC sensitization. Treatment given: therapeutic diphenylcyclopropenone sensitization with weekly scalp DPC. Each CDR3 protein gets one entry after TCRdb re-called the RACE reads with MiXCR. Altogether fewer than 100,000 distinct CDR3 sequences are present, roughly 10% being singletons, with the ten largest covering approximately 1.4%. This receptor was taken from a man aged 18 to 30 with alopecia areata. Some clones in this sample may be carry-over from other donors' samples. Sequenced material: whole blood, taken in connection with sensitization to the hapten diphenylcyclopropenone (DPC). This chain uses TRBV9 with TRBJ2-1; 8 bases fit TRBD1. The CDR3 coding sequence is TGTGCCAGCAGCGCCGAGACAGGGGCCTCCTACAATGAGCAGTTCTTC. Translated, it gives CASSAETGASYNEQFF.